Below, one T cell receptor (beta chain) is given with its context. No antigen is known for it. The CDR3 has 12 amino acids. V was cut by 5 bases and J by 2 bases, with 5 bases left in between. Germline V gene lookup returns CDR1 KGHSH and CDR2 LQKENI. The sample belongs to a study of CD8 T cells in ankylosing spondylitis. Overall study results and limits: Certain motif variants had earlier appeared in reactive arthritis synovial fluid and blood. In ankylosing spondylitis patients, matched synovial fluid reportedly showed significant enrichment of disease-linked clones. What seemed typical of ankylosing spondylitis blood was a TCR beta motif built from several highly homologous variants.

TCRdb used MiXCR to reprocess the 5' RACE reads, holding one entry per CDR3 protein. The sample shows 100,000 to 150,000 distinct CDR3 sequences, roughly 18% of them seen only once. The sequencing input was blood, either unsorted or a sorted T cell fraction (not recorded which). This sequence originates from a male donor with ankylosing spondylitis. This sequence joins TRBV18 and TRBJ2-3; no definite D call. The CDR3 nucleotides read TGTGCCAGCTCAGACGCCACAGATACGCAGTATTTT. Residues: CASSDATDTQYF.